These 28 T cell receptor beta chains originate from one sample sequenced in a study of T cell responses to AZD1222 COVID-19 vaccine. The data were produced by immunoSEQ multiplex PCR, yet TCRdb's version contains in-frame clones alone and is incomplete. The data hold 90,000 to 100,000 clones, with around 85% observed a single time. This material consisted of peripheral blood, taken 28 days after the second AZD1222 dose. The receptors stem from an adult who received the AZD1222 COVID-19 vaccine.

This clone was counted once. J is TRBJ2-7 and V is TRBV18; the D gene is possibly TRBD2 (6 bases). The CDR3 length is 15 residues. V lost 4 bases to trimming and J lost 3 bases, with 16 bases between them. The V gene's germline CDR1 is KGHSH and CDR2 LQKENI. DNA for the CDR3: TGTGCCAGCTCACGGAGGGACGAGCGGGTCTACGAGCAGTACTTC. This translates into CASSRRDERVYEQYF.

The V call is TRBV7-2, the J call TRBJ2-1, with 10 bases aligning to TRBD2. Germline loops: CDR1 SGHTA, CDR2 FQGNSA. This CDR3 is 15 amino acids long. The V and J ends lost 6 bases and 2 bases, in that order; junction bases with no gene match: 4. CDR3 sequence: CASRRLAGAYNEQFF. As DNA, the CDR3 is TGTGCCAGCAGAAGACTAGCGGGCGCCTACAATGAGCAGTTCTTC.

The chain links TRBV18 to TRBJ2-7; TRBD2 matches 11 bases. Germline V CDR1 and CDR2: KGHSH, LQKENI. The CDR3 loop spans 17 amino acids. V shed 5 bases, J shed 7 bases, and the junction held 16 bases outside the gene matches. CDR3: CASSATSGTPGVREQYF. The CDR3 bases are TGTGCCAGCTCAGCGACTAGCGGGACTCCCGGGGTCAGGGAGCAGTACTTC.

The table lists this clone with a few counts. The genes are TRBV18 and TRBJ2-3; TRBD1 is a possible D gene (6 bases). V lost 3 bases, J lost 2 bases, and 12 bases lay in between. Germline V gives CDR1 KGHSH, CDR2 LQKENI. The CDR3 is made up of 15 amino acids. The DNA of the CDR3 is TGTGCCAGCTCACCTGGACAGCTCCCCACAGATACGCAGTATTTT. Its translation is CASSPGQLPTDTQYF.

In the case of this clone: The germline gene is not matched at one end of the junction; a read error may be the cause. The chain combines TRBV7-7 with TRBJ2-4, with a weak D call TRBD2 (6 bases). Germline V gene sequence: CDR1 SSHAT, CDR2 FNYEAQ (reference sequence). The CDR3 covers 13 residues. The CDR3 sequence: CASSPTLGGIQYF. The DNA for the CDR3 is TGTGCTAGCAGCCCGACACTGGGGGGCATTCAGTACTTC.

The J gene is TRBJ1-5, the V gene TRBV5-5; D remains unclear. The CDR3 loop spans 14 amino acids. With 0 bases removed from V and 3 bases from J, the gap between germline ends came to 7 bases. Per germline, CDR1 SGHKS and CDR2 YYEKEE (reference sequence). CDR3 protein: CASSLERYNQPQHF. In DNA form, the CDR3 reads TGTGCCAGCAGCTTGGAAAGATACAATCAGCCCCAGCATTTT.

The V call is TRBV3-1 (or the pseudogene TRBV3-2), the J call TRBJ2-3; D assignment may be TRBD1 or TRBD2 (5 bases each). Trimming stripped 1 base from V and 2 bases from J, with 10 bases between. The germline V gene has CDR1 LGHDT and CDR2 YNNKEL (reference sequence). CDR3 size: 15 residues. This chain's CDR3 is CASSQGGTATDTQYF. CDR3 nucleotide sequence: TGTGCCAGCAGCCAAGGAGGGACCGCCACAGATACGCAGTATTTT.

CDR3 sequence: CSARGLSQYF. The CDR3 bases are TGCAGTGCTAGAGGACTGAGCCAGTACTTC. V usage is TRBV20-1 and J usage is TRBJ2-7; no firm D call. The V end lost 1 base, the J end lost 10 bases, and 8 bases lay between the germline ends. The CDR3 totals 10 residues. Germline V CDR1 and CDR2: DFQATT, SNEGSKA (reference sequence).

The sample holds one count of this clone. This sequence joins TRBV29-1 and TRBJ1-2, with 8 bases lining up with TRBD1. The V and J ends lost 7 bases and 7 bases, in that order; junction bases with no gene match: 8. CDR1 SQVTM and CDR2 ANQGSEA come from the germline V gene. The CDR3 covers 12 residues. CDR3 sequence (DNA): TGCAGCGCCGCGACAGGGGAGCGTGGCTACACCTTC. This encodes CSAATGERGYTF.

DNA for the CDR3: TGTGCCACCAGCAGATCATGGGACAAGGGGGACTACGAGCAGTACTTC. Translating it yields CATSRSWDKGDYEQYF. The V gene is TRBV15, the J gene TRBJ2-7, with D tentatively TRBD1 (6 bases). The V gene lost 2 bases and the J gene lost 3 bases, with 17 bases spanning the gap. This CDR3 has 16 residues. Germline loops: CDR1 LNHNV, CDR2 YYDKDF (reference sequence). The full variable domain, its missing parts supplied by reference TRBV15 and TRBJ2-7, is DAMVIQNPRYQVTQFGKPVTLSCSQTLNHNVMYWYQQKSSQAPKLLFHYYDKDFNNEADTPDNFQSRRPNTSFCFLDIRSPGLGDTAMYLCATSRSWDKGDYEQYFGPGTRLTVT.

This clone has just a few counts. The chain joins TRBV30 to TRBJ1-6; TRBD1 matches 9 bases. J was trimmed by 9 bases and V by 3 bases; bases with no gene match: 6. The CDR3 is 14 amino acids. CDR1 and CDR2 (germline): GTSNPN, SVGIG (reference sequence). The CDR3 bases are TGTGCCTGGAGAAGGACAGGGGTAAGTTCACCCCTCCACTTT. Translating it yields CAWRRTGVSSPLHF.

The genes are TRBV27 and TRBJ2-7; 9 positions match TRBD2. This CDR3 spans 15 amino acids. Germline V CDR1 and CDR2: MNHEY, SMNVEV (reference sequence). With 2 bases clipped from V and 4 bases from J, the junction kept 6 bases outside the gene matches. Here the CDR3 DNA reads TGTGCCAGCAGTTTAAAAAGGCTAGCGGGATACGAGCAGTACTTC. Its translation is CASSLKRLAGYEQYF.

The gene calls are TRBV30 and TRBJ2-3, with 9 nucleotides matching TRBD1. The CDR3 runs to 16 residues. The V and J ends lost 2 bases and 3 bases, in that order; junction bases with no gene match: 9. Germline assignment: CDR1 GTSNPN and CDR2 SVGIG (reference sequence). CDR3 region: CAWSFFRDRETDTQYF. The CDR3 region has the DNA TGTGCCTGGAGTTTCTTCCGGGACAGGGAAACAGATACGCAGTATTTT.

This clone came up many times. V is TRBV27 and J is TRBJ2-6; a weak D match, TRBD1 (6 bases). Per the germline V gene, CDR1 is MNHEY and CDR2 is SMNVEV (reference sequence). The V end lost 7 bases, the J end lost 8 bases, and 9 bases lay between the germline ends. This CDR3 region has 12 residues. CDR3 DNA: TGTGCCAGCAAGAGGGGGACCAACGTCCTGACTTTC. As protein: CASKRGTNVLTF.

The V gene is TRBV9, the J gene TRBJ2-1, with TRBD2 identical over 16 bases. Trimming cost V 5 bases and J 2 bases; bases outside gene matches: 4. CDR1 and CDR2 from the germline V gene are SGDLS and YYNGEE. The CDR3 length is 17 residues. The DNA of the CDR3 is TGTGCCAGCAGTGAGGGACTAGCGGGAGGGGCCTACAATGAGCAGTTCTTC. As protein: CASSEGLAGGAYNEQFF.

This chain joins TRBV27 and TRBJ1-1, with a tentative D call TRBD1 (5 bases). Germline CDR1 MNHEY, CDR2 SMNVEV (reference sequence). The CDR3 runs 14 residues. The V and J ends lost 5 bases and 3 bases respectively, with 13 bases between them. For the CDR3, the DNA is TGTGCCAGCAGTCCCCCGACAGCGGACACTGAAGCTTTCTTT. As protein: CASSPPTADTEAFF.

The V and J genes are TRBV9 and TRBJ2-5; no clear D gene. Trimming left V 2 bases short and J 0 bases short, with 5 bases between. CDR1 is SGDLS and CDR2 is YYNGEE in the germline V gene. CDR3 size: 13 residues. CDR3 protein: CASSVRDQETQYF. For the CDR3, the DNA is TGTGCCAGCAGCGTCCGGGACCAAGAGACCCAGTACTTC.

The chain recombines TRBV6-5 with TRBJ2-7, with a tentative D call TRBD2 (6 bases). CDR3 size: 13 residues. Between the trimmed V and J ends, which lost 7 bases and 3 bases, there was a span of 13 bases. Germline CDR1 reads MNHEY; CDR2 reads SVGAGI. DNA of the CDR3: TGTGCCAGCATGGGGGGAGGATTCTACGAGCAGTACTTC. Protein product: CASMGGGFYEQYF.

The V and J genes are TRBV28 and TRBJ2-2; no reliable D call. CDR3 length equals 14 residues. Trimming cost V 5 bases and J 1 base, with 8 bases left between them. Germline loops: CDR1 MDHEN, CDR2 SYDVKM. DNA for the CDR3: TGTGCCAGCAGTCTCCCCTTGAACACCGGGGAGCTGTTTTTT. Its translation: CASSLPLNTGELFF.

CDR3 sequence (DNA): TGTGCCAGCAGCGTAGCTAGGCTAGCGAGCTCCTACAATGAGCAGTTCTTC. Translation gives CASSVARLASSYNEQFF. This sequence joins TRBV9 and TRBJ2-1; weak D call: TRBD2 (6 bases). This CDR3 has 17 amino acids. In germline, CDR1 is SGDLS, CDR2 YYNGEE. With 0 bases removed from V and 0 bases from J, the gap between germline ends came to 13 bases.

V gene TRBV12-3 or TRBV12-4 combines with J gene TRBJ2-7; 7 positions match TRBD1. The V segment lost 6 bases and the J segment 6 bases; nucleotides outside the gene matches: 8. This CDR3 has 13 residues. The CDR3 bases are TGTGCCAGCAGCCCGGGACAGCTTGTCGAGCAGTACTTC. Translated, it gives CASSPGQLVEQYF.

This sequence joins TRBV6-5 and TRBJ1-1, with a tentative D call TRBD1 (5 bases). The CDR3 extends over 15 amino acids. Looked up from germline, CDR1 is MNHEY and CDR2 is SVGAGI. V lost 6 bases and J lost 2, with 16 bases in between. CDR3 DNA sequence: TGTGCCAGCAGGAGACAGAATTACGAAAACACTGAAGCTTTCTTT. It is translated as CASRRQNYENTEAFF.

J is TRBJ1-1 and V is TRBV10-3; D not certain. Germline values: CDR1 ENHRY, CDR2 SYGVKD. The CDR3 contains 17 residues. V was shortened by 1 base and J by 6 bases, with 21 bases between the two germline ends. The CDR3 nucleotides read TGTGCCATCAGTGAGTTGGGCAGAACGTCACTATTCCCTGAAGCTTTCTTT. It codes for CAISELGRTSLFPEAFF.

This chain uses TRBV7-2 with TRBJ2-7, with D possibly TRBD2 on 5 matching bases. With 0 bases removed from V and 0 bases from J, the gap between germline ends came to 21 bases. This CDR3 comprises 19 residues. The germline V gene has CDR1 SGHTA and CDR2 FQGNSA. The CDR3 sequence is CASSLATLWTRDSSYEQYF. CDR3 nucleotide sequence: TGTGCCAGCAGCTTAGCTACCCTATGGACCCGGGATAGCTCCTACGAGCAGTACTTC.

The chain recombines TRBV3-1 (or the pseudogene TRBV3-2) with TRBJ2-3; 11 bases are shared with TRBD2. V was clipped by 4 bases and J by 6 bases; unmatched bases: 9. CDR1 and CDR2 (germline): LGHDT, YNNKEL (reference sequence). The CDR3 runs to 16 residues. The CDR3 sequence: CASSPPALAGVDTQYF. The CDR3 DNA is TGTGCCAGCAGCCCCCCGGCACTAGCGGGAGTTGATACGCAGTATTTT.

The chain employs TRBV19 and TRBJ1-1; no reliable D call. Between the trimmed V and J ends, which lost 4 bases and 3 bases, there was a span of 15 bases. The germline V gene has CDR1 LNHDA and CDR2 SQIVND (reference sequence). This CDR3 comprises 15 residues. Written as DNA, the CDR3 is TGTGCCAGTAGTAGGACGCCCAGCGGGGACACTGAAGCTTTCTTT. It specifies CASSRTPSGDTEAFF. Complete variable domain (other parts from reference TRBV19 and TRBJ1-1): DGGITQSPKYLFRKEGQNVTLSCEQNLNHDAMYWYRQDPGQGLRLIYYSQIVNDFQKGDIAEGYSVSREKKESFPLTVTSAQKNPTAFYLCASSRTPSGDTEAFFGQGTRLTVV.

V is TRBV28 and J is TRBJ2-1; 7 bases are shared with TRBD1. The CDR3 loop spans 14 amino acids. CDR1 and CDR2 (germline): MDHEN, SYDVKM. J gave up 7 bases and V 4 bases, and 7 bases lay outside the gene matches. In DNA form, the CDR3 reads TGTGCCAGCAGTTCCTACAGGGGCCAGAATGAGCAGTTCTTC. Its protein is CASSSYRGQNEQFF.

The chain is built from TRBV30 and TRBJ1-4, with 7 bases identical to TRBD1. The CDR3 runs 16 residues. Germline values: CDR1 GTSNPN, CDR2 SVGIG (reference sequence). The junction had 6 bases not matched to a gene; V was cut back by 2 bases and J by 0 bases. The CDR3 is CAWSFTGVPTNEKLFF. The CDR3 bases are TGTGCCTGGAGTTTCACAGGGGTTCCAACTAATGAAAAACTGTTTTTT.